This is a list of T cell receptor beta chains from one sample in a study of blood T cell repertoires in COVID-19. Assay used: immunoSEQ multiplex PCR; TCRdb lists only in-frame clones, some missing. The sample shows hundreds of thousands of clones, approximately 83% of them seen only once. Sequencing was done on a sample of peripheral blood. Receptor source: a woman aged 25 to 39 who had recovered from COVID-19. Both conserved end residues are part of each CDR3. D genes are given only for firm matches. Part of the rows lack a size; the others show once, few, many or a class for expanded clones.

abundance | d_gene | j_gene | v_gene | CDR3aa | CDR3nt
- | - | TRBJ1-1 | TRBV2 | CASSGTQNTEAFF | TGTGCCAGCAGCGGGACACAGAACACTGAAGCTTTCTTT
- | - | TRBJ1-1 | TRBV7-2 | CASSVGHNTEAFF | TGTGCCAGCAGCGTAGGACATAACACTGAAGCTTTCTTT
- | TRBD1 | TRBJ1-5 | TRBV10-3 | CAISEGQGDQPQHF | TGTGCCATCAGTGAGGGGCAGGGGGATCAGCCCCAGCATTTT
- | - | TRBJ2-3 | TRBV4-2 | CASSQDGASSTDTQYF | TGTGCCAGCAGCCAAGACGGAGCTTCTAGCACAGATACGCAGTATTTT
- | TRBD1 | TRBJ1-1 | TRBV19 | CASSGPRDRGTEAFF | TGTGCCAGTAGTGGACCTAGGGACAGGGGCACTGAAGCTTTCTTT
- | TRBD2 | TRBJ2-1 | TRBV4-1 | CASSPLIGTSGRLEQFF | TGCGCCAGCAGCCCCCTGATCGGGACTAGCGGGAGGCTTGAGCAGTTCTTC
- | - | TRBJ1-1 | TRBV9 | CASSPPGLDTEAFF | TGTGCCAGCAGCCCCCCAGGGTTAGACACTGAAGCTTTCTTT
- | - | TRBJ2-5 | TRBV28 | CASSPRRTAQETQYF | TGTGCCAGCAGTCCAAGGAGGACAGCACAAGAGACCCAGTACTTC
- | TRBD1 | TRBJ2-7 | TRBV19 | CASSSRDSGYEQYF | TGTGCCAGTAGTAGCCGGGACAGCGGCTACGAGCAGTACTTC
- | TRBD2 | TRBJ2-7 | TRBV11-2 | CASSLVAQRGTSYEQYF | TGTGCCAGCAGCTTAGTGGCCCAGCGGGGGACCTCCTACGAGCAGTACTTC
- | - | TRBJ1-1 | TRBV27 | CASSSALPGLDTEAFF | TGTGCCAGCAGTTCTGCTTTACCGGGACTGGACACTGAAGCTTTCTTT
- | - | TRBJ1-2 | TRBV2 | CASTTQGLRGYTF | TGTGCCAGCACCACCCAGGGGTTGCGCGGCTACACCTTC
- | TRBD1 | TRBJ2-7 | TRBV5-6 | CASSWDRVTREQYF | TGTGCCAGCAGTTGGGACAGGGTCACGAGGGAGCAGTACTTC
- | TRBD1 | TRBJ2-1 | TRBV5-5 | CASSTPTSGGAEDEQFF | TGTGCCAGCAGCACCCCGACCTCAGGGGGCGCTGAGGATGAGCAGTTCTTC
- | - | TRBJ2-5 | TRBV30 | CAWSVGQEGETQYF | TGTGCCTGGAGCGTAGGACAGGAGGGAGAGACCCAGTACTTC
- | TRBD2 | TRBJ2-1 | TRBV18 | CASSIAGGYNEQFF | TGTGCCAGCTCTATAGCGGGGGGATACAATGAGCAGTTCTTC
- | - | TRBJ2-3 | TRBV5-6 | CASSLEVFGGGTQYF | TGTGCCAGCAGCTTGGAGGTCTTCGGAGGCGGAACGCAGTATTTT
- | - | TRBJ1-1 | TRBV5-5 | CASTQATGWDTEAFF | TGTGCCAGCACCCAGGCGACAGGTTGGGATACTGAAGCTTTCTTT
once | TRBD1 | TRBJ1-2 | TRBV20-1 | CSVPIKGGHTF | TGCAGTGTCCCGATAAAAGGGGGCCACACCTTC
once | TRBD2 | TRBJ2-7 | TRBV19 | CASSRLAGPYEQYF | TGTGCCAGTAGCAGACTAGCGGGACCCTACGAGCAGTACTTC
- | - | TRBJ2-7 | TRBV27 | CASGLTKYEQYF | TGTGCCAGTGGACTAACCAAGTACGAGCAGTACTTC
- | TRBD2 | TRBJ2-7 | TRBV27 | CASGLAGDPAYEQYF | TGTGCCAGTGGACTAGCGGGAGACCCCGCCTACGAGCAGTACTTC
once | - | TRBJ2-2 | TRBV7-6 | CASSLAARAPTGELFF | TGTGCCAGCAGCTTAGCTGCCAGGGCCCCCACCGGGGAGCTGTTTTTT
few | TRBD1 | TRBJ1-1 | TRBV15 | CATRTGGTEAFF | TGTGCCACCCGTACAGGGGGCACTGAAGCTTTCTTT
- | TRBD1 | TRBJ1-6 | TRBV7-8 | CASSLRTGRNSPLHF | TGTGCCAGCAGCCTACGGACAGGGAGAAATTCACCCCTCCACTTT
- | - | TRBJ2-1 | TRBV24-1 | CATSDLNEQFF | TGTGCCACCAGTGATCTCAATGAGCAGTTCTTC
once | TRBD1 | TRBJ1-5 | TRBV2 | CASSDQGAVQPQHF | TGTGCCAGCAGTGACCAGGGGGCCGTTCAGCCCCAGCATTTT
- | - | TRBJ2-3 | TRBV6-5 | CASNQDSWGTDTQYF | TGTGCCAGCAACCAAGACTCATGGGGCACAGATACGCAGTATTTT
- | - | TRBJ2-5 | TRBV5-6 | CASSLVHTGTVFATQYF | TGTGCCAGCAGCTTAGTTCATACAGGGACCGTGTTTGCGACCCAGTACTTC